This TCR beta chain was sequenced during a study of blood T cell repertoires in COVID-19. At the level of the study: The origin of the acute and convalescent COVID-19 samples was the United States, Italy and Spain.

Repertoires were generated with immunoSEQ multiplex PCR, while TCRdb's copy carries only in-frame clones and drops some. The sample includes more than 45,000 clones, roughly nine tenths of them seen just once. The receptor was derived from a woman aged 70-85 years with active COVID-19. Sequenced sample: peripheral blood.

The CDR3 nucleotides read TGTGCCAGCAGCCACCGACTGAGGACACAGAACTATGGCTACACCTTC. This encodes CASSHRLRTQNYGYTF. This sequence joins TRBV14 and TRBJ1-2, with D maybe TRBD1 (5 bases). V was cut by 3 bases and J by 2 bases, with 16 bases left in between. Germline V gene data show CDR1 as SGHDN and CDR2 as FVKESK. The CDR3 contains 16 residues.